This T cell receptor beta chain was obtained from a study of blood T cell repertoires in COVID-19. Study context: Samples representing acute and convalescent COVID-19 were sourced from the United States, Italy and Spain. Nucleic acid was either cDNA or gDNA, and it came from T cells, B-cell-depleted T cells, or PBMCs.

The CDR3 contains 13 residues. Germline V gives CDR1 MNHNS, CDR2 SASEGT. V lost 2 bases, J lost 7 bases, and 8 bases lay in between. The method was immunoSEQ multiplex PCR; TCRdb's version includes in-frame clones alone and lacks a portion of them. The table lists 90,000 to 120,000 clones, around 82% of them singletons. The source material was peripheral blood. The sequence was obtained from a human donor in a cohort sampled during active COVID-19. The V and J genes are TRBV6-1 and TRBJ1-4; D might be TRBD1 (5 bases). The CDR3 sequence: CASSEYGGEKLFF. The CDR3 region has the DNA TGTGCCAGCAGTGAATACGGGGGTGAAAAACTGTTTTTT.